The 14 T cell receptor beta chains listed next were all sequenced from one sample in a study of PD-1 blockade in mismatch repair-deficient tumors. Clones were read by immunoSEQ multiplex PCR, and TCRdb kept only the in-frame ones, dropping some. The data show some 110,000 clones, about 80% seen once. Sequencing used peripheral blood, obtained about 60 weeks after starting pembrolizumab. Every receptor here comes from an adult with mismatch repair-deficient cancer.

This clone has just a few counts. The genes are TRBV2 and TRBJ1-5; a weak D match, TRBD1 (6 bases). Trimming removed 6 bases from V and 5 bases from J, with 17 bases in between. CDR3 length: 15 amino acids. From germline, CDR1 is SNHLY and CDR2 FYNNEI. CDR3 residues: CASSSNYRDYQPQHF. The CDR3, as DNA: TGTGCCAGCAGCTCCAACTACAGGGACTATCAGCCCCAGCATTTT.

There are a few counts of this clone. This chain connects TRBV25-1 to TRBJ1-1; no reliable D call. Per the germline V gene, CDR1 is MGHDK and CDR2 is SYGVNS. This CDR3 comprises 12 residues. Trimming took off 6 bases at V and 3 bases at J, with 8 bases between the two ends. The DNA of the CDR3 is TGTGCCAGCAGACCACAGCACACTGAAGCTTTCTTT. Translating gives CASRPQHTEAFF.

V and J are TRBV7-9 and TRBJ2-1; D uncertain. The length of the CDR3 is 12 residues. The V gene lost 3 bases and the J gene lost 5 bases, with 5 bases spanning the gap. Germline lookup yields CDR1 SEHNR and CDR2 FQNEAQ (reference sequence). The CDR3 coding sequence is TGTGCCAGCAGCTTCGACAACAATGAGCAGTTCTTC. Protein: CASSFDNNEQFF.

This clone was seen once. CDR3 residues: CASKDRSTRELFF. DNA of the CDR3: TGTGCCAGTAAGGACCGATCCACGCGGGAGCTGTTTTTT. J is TRBJ2-2 and V is TRBV19; D is unclear. The CDR3 runs 13 residues. The germline V gene has CDR1 LNHDA and CDR2 SQIVND (reference sequence). The V end was cut by 7 bases, the J end by 9 bases, with 15 bases between. The full variable domain, in which reference TRBV19 and TRBJ2-2 provide the parts outside the CDR3, is DGGITQSPKYLFRKEGQNVTLSCEQNLNHDAMYWYRQDPGQGLRLIYYSQIVNDFQKGDIAEGYSVSREKKESFPLTVTSAQKNPTAFYLCASKDRSTRELFFGEGSRLTVL.

This clone was found once. This chain links TRBV7-2 with TRBJ2-5; D is undetermined. Germline loops: CDR1 SGHTA, CDR2 FQGNSA. The CDR3 totals 11 residues. With 5 bases removed from V and 4 bases from J, the gap between germline ends came to 5 bases. The CDR3 sequence: CASSILETQYF. The DNA of the CDR3 is TGTGCCAGCAGCATTCTAGAGACCCAGTACTTC.

The J gene is TRBJ1-4, the V gene TRBV9; D not certain. The CDR3 has 14 amino acids. The germline V and J ends were trimmed by 0 bases and 8 bases, with 11 bases remaining between them. Germline V gene sequence: CDR1 SGDLS, CDR2 YYNGEE. The CDR3, as DNA: TGTGCCAGCAGCGTAGCCAGCGCGAGGGAAAAACTGTTTTTT. It translates to CASSVASAREKLFF.

This clone was found once. This rearrangement joins TRBV7-8 to TRBJ1-5, with 9 bases matching TRBD1. Germline trimming cut 5 bases from V and 7 bases from J; bases unmatched to any gene: 6. The germline CDR1 and CDR2 sequences are SGHVS and FQNEAQ. This CDR3 spans 14 amino acids. CDR3 in DNA: TGTGCCAGCAGCCTAGGGACAGGGAGACAGCCCCAGCATTTT. This codes for CASSLGTGRQPQHF.

This chain joins TRBV27 and TRBJ2-7, with TRBD1 identical over 9 bases. Losses at the gene ends were 6 bases for V and 2 bases for J; bases not matched to a gene: 8. CDR3 length: 15 residues. Germline V gives CDR1 MNHEY, CDR2 SMNVEV (reference sequence). The CDR3: CASSHTGGETYEQYF. CDR3 nucleotide sequence: TGTGCCAGCAGCCATACAGGGGGCGAGACCTACGAGCAGTACTTC.

The chain is built from TRBV5-5 and TRBJ2-3; a weak D match, TRBD2 (5 bases). This CDR3 comprises 14 residues. CDR1 SGHKS and CDR2 YYEKEE come from the germline V gene (reference sequence). Deletions cut 9 bases from V and 3 bases from J, with 17 bases between. The CDR3, as DNA: TGTGCCAATTCACTAGATTGGTTGACAGATACGCAGTATTTT. Its translation: CANSLDWLTDTQYF.

The V call is TRBV9, the J call TRBJ2-2, with 9 positions matching TRBD2. CDR3 size: 16 residues. Germline loops: CDR1 SGDLS, CDR2 YYNGEE. The V and J ends lost 1 base and 1 base, in that order; junction bases with no gene match: 2. In nucleotides, the CDR3 is TGTGCCAGCAGCGTATCGACTAGCGGGAACACCGGGGAGCTGTTTTTT. Protein: CASSVSTSGNTGELFF.

The chain links TRBV5-1 to TRBJ2-1, with TRBD2 matching 11 bases. Germline CDR1 SGHRS, CDR2 YFSETQ. V shed 4 bases, J shed 4 bases, and the junction held 7 bases outside the gene matches. The CDR3 totals 16 residues. CDR3 sequence (DNA): TGCGCCAGCAGCCCCCAGGGACTAGCGGCATACAATGAGCAGTTCTTC. Translated, it gives CASSPQGLAAYNEQFF.

V is TRBV4-2 and J is TRBJ2-3, with 8 bases aligning to TRBD2. The V and J ends lost 0 bases and 5 bases, in that order; junction bases with no gene match: 4. CDR1 LGHNA and CDR2 YNFKEQ come from the germline V gene. This CDR3 has 15 residues. DNA for the CDR3: TGTGCCAGCAGCCAAGATCTAGCGGGCATAGATACGCAGTATTTT. Translation gives CASSQDLAGIDTQYF.

This clone was seen only once. This chain connects TRBV6-5 to TRBJ1-1; D uncertain. Germline V lookup: CDR1 MNHEY, CDR2 SVGAGI. The CDR3 spans 13 residues. Trimming stripped 7 bases from V and 1 base from J, with 10 bases between. CDR3 sequence: CASTVRRNTEAFF. In DNA, the CDR3 is TGTGCCAGCACCGTGCGGAGGAACACTGAAGCTTTCTTT.

The gene calls are TRBV9 and TRBJ2-3; 9 bases map to TRBD2. J lost 8 bases, V lost 4 bases, and 8 bases had no gene match. The CDR3 consists of 14 residues. CDR1 is SGDLS and CDR2 is YYNGEE in the germline V gene. This CDR3 is CASSTQPRGGTQYF. As DNA, the CDR3 is TGTGCCAGCAGCACCCAACCGCGGGGGGGTACGCAGTATTTT.